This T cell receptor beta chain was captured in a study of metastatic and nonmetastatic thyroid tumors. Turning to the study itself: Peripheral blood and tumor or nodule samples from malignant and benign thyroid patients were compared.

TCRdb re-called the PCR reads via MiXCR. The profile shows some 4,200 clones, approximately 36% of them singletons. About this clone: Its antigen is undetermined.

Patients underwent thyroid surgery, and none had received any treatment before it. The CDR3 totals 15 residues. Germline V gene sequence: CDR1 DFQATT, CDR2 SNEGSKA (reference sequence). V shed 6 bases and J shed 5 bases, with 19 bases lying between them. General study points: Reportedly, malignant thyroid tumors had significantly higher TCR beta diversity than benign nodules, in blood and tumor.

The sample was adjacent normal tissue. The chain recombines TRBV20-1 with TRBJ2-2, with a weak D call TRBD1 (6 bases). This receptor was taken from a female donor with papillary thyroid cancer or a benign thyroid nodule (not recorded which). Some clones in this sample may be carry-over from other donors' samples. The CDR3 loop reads CSAILDFRGTGELFF. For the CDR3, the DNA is TGCAGTGCGATACTAGATTTTAGGGGGACCGGGGAGCTGTTTTTT.